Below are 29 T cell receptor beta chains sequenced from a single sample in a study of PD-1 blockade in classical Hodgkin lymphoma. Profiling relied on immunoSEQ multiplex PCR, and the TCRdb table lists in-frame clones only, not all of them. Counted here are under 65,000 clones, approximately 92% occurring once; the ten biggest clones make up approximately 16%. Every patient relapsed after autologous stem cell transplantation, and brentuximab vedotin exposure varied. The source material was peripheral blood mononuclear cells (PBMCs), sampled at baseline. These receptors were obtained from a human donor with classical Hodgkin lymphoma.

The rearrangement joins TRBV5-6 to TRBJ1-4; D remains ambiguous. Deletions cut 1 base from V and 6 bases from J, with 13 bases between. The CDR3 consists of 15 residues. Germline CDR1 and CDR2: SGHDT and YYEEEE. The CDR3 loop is CASSLSGWVDEKLFF. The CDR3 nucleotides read TGTGCCAGCAGCTTGAGTGGGTGGGTGGATGAAAAACTGTTTTTT. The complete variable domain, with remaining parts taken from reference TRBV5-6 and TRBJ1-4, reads DAGVTQSPTHLIKTRGQQVTLRCSPKSGHDTVSWYQQALGQGPQFIFQYYEEEERQRGNFPDRFSGHQFPNYSSELNVNALLLGDSALYLCASSLSGWVDEKLFFGSGTQLSVL.

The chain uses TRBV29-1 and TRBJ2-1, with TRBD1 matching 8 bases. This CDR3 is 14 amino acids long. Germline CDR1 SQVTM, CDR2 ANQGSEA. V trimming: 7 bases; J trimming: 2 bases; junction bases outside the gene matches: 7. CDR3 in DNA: TGCAGCGCCCCGACAGGGGAGGCCTACAATGAGCAGTTCTTC. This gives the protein CSAPTGEAYNEQFF.

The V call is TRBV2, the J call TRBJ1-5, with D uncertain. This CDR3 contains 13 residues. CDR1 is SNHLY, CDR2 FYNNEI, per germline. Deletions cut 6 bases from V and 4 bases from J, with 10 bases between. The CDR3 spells CASSNPGNQPQHF. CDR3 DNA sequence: TGTGCCAGCAGCAATCCCGGAAATCAGCCCCAGCATTTT.

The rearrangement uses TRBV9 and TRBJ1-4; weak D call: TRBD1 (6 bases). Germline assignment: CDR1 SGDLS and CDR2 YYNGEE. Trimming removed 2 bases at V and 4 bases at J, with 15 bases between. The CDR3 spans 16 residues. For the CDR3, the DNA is TGTGCCAGCAGCGTCGCCGAGGGACAACTTAATGAAAAACTGTTTTTT. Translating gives CASSVAEGQLNEKLFF.

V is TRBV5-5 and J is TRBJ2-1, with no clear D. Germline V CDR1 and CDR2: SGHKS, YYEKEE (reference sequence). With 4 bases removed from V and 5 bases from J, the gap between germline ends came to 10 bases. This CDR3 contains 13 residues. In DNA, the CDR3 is TGTGCCAGCAGCCTGGGCCCAAACAATGAGCAGTTCTTC. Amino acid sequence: CASSLGPNNEQFF. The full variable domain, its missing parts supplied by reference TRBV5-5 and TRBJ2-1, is DAGVTQSPTHLIKTRGQQVTLRCSPISGHKSVSWYQQVLGQGPQFIFQYYEKEERGRGNFPDRFSARQFPNYSSELNVNALLLGDSALYLCASSLGPNNEQFFGPGTRLTVL.

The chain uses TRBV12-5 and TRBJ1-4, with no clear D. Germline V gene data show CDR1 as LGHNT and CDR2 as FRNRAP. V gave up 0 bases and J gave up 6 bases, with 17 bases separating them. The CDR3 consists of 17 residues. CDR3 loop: CASGLVLGFVRYEKLFF. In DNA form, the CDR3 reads TGTGCTAGTGGTTTGGTACTTGGGTTTGTTCGGTATGAAAAACTGTTTTTT.

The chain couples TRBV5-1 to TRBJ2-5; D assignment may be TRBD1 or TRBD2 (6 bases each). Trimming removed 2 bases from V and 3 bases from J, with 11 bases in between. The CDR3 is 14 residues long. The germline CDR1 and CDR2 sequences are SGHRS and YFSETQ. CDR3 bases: TGCGCCAGCAGCTTCATTAGGGGGGAAGAGACCCAGTACTTC. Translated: CASSFIRGEETQYF. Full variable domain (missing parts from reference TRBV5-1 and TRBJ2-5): KAGVTQTPRYLIKTRGQQVTLSCSPISGHRSVSWYQQTPGQGLQFLFEYFSETQRNKGNFPGRFSGRQFSNSRSEMNVSTLELGDSALYLCASSFIRGEETQYFGPGTRLLVL.

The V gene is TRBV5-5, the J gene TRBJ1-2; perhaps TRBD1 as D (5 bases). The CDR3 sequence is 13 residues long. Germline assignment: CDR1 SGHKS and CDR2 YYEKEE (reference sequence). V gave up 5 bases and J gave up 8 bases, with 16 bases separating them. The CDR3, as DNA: TGTGCCAGCAGTGAGTTCACAGGAATCGGCTACACCTTC. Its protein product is CASSEFTGIGYTF.

CDR3 sequence reads: CASSAPREEFIDGYTF. Written as DNA, the CDR3 is TGTGCCAGCAGTGCTCCTCGAGAGGAATTCATCGATGGCTACACCTTC. This chain joins TRBV6-4 and TRBJ1-2; D remains ambiguous. V lost 4 bases, J lost 6 bases, and 21 bases lay in between. CDR1 MRHNA and CDR2 SNTAGT come from the germline V gene. The CDR3 totals 16 residues.

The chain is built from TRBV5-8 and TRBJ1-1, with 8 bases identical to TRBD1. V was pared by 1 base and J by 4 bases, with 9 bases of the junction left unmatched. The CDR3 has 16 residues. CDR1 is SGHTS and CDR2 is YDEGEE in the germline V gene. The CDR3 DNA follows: TGTGCCAGCAGCTTGATATGGACAGGGTGGGGCACTGAAGCTTTCTTT. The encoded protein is CASSLIWTGWGTEAFF.

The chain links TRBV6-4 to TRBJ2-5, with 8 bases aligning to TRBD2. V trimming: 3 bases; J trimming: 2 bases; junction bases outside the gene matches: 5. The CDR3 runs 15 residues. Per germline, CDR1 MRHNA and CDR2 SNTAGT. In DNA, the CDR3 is TGTGCCAGCAGTGATCATAGCGGGGTTCAAGAGACCCAGTACTTC. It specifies CASSDHSGVQETQYF.

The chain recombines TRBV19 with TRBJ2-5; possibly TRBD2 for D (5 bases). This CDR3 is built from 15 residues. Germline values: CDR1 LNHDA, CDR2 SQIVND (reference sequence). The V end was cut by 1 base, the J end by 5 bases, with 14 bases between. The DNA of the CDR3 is TGTGCCAGTAGTATAGGAGGGCGGCTTCGTGAGACCCAGTACTTC. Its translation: CASSIGGRLRETQYF.

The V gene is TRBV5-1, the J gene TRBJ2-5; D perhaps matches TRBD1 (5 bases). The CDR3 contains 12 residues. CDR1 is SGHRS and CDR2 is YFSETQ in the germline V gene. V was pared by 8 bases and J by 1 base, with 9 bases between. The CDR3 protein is CARQEAQETQYF. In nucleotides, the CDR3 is TGCGCCAGACAGGAAGCCCAAGAGACCCAGTACTTC.

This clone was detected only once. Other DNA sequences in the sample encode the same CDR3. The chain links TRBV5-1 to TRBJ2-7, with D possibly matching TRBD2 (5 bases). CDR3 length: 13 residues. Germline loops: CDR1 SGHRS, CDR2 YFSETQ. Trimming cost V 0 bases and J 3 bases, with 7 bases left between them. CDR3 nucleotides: TGCGCCAGCAGCTTGGAAGGACTCTACGAGCAGTACTTC. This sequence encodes CASSLEGLYEQYF. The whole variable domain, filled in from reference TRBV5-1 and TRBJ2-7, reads KAGVTQTPRYLIKTRGQQVTLSCSPISGHRSVSWYQQTPGQGLQFLFEYFSETQRNKGNFPGRFSGRQFSNSRSEMNVSTLELGDSALYLCASSLEGLYEQYFGPGTRLTVT.

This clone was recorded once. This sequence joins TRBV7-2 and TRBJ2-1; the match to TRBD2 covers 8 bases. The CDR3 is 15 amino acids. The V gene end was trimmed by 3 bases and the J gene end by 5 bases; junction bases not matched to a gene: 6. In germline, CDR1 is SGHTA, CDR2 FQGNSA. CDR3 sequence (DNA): TGTGCCAGCAGCTTCGGCGGGGGGACTCACAATGAGCAGTTCTTC. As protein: CASSFGGGTHNEQFF.

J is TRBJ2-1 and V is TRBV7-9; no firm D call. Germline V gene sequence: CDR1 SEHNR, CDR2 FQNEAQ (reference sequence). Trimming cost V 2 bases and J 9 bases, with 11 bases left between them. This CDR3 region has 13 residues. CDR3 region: CASSLRAASEQFF. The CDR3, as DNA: TGTGCCAGCAGCTTAAGGGCGGCCAGTGAGCAGTTCTTC.

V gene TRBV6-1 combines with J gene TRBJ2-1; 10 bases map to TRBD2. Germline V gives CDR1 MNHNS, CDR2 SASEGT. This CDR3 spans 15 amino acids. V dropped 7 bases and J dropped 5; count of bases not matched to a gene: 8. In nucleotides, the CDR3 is TGTGCCAGCACGAGCGGGGGGGCCTCGGACAATGAGCAGTTCTTC. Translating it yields CASTSGGASDNEQFF.

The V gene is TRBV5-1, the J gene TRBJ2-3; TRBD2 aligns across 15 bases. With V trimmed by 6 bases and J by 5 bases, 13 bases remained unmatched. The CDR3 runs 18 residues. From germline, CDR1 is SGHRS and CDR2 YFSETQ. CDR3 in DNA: TGCGCCAGCATTACTGAACCCGGACTAGCGGGGGGGAAAGATACGCAGTATTTT. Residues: CASITEPGLAGGKDTQYF.

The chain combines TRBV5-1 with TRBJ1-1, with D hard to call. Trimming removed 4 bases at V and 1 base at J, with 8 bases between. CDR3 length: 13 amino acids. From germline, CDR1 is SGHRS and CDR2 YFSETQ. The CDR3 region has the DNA TGCGCCAGCAGCCCACAGTCGAACACTGAAGCTTTCTTT. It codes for CASSPQSNTEAFF.

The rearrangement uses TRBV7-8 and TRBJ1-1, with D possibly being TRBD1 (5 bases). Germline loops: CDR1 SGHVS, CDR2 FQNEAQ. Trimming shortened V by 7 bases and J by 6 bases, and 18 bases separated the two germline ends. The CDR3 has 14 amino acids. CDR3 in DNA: TGTGCCAGCACCCCAAGAGGAGGGGCCGCTGAAGCTTTCTTT. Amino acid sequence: CASTPRGGAAEAFF.

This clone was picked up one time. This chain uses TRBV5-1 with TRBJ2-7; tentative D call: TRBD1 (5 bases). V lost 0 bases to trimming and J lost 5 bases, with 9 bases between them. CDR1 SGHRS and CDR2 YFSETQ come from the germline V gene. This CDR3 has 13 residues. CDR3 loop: CASSLAPRDEQYF. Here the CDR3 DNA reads TGCGCCAGCAGCTTGGCCCCCAGGGACGAGCAGTACTTC. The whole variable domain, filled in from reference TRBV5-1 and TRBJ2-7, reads KAGVTQTPRYLIKTRGQQVTLSCSPISGHRSVSWYQQTPGQGLQFLFEYFSETQRNKGNFPGRFSGRQFSNSRSEMNVSTLELGDSALYLCASSLAPRDEQYFGPGTRLTVT.

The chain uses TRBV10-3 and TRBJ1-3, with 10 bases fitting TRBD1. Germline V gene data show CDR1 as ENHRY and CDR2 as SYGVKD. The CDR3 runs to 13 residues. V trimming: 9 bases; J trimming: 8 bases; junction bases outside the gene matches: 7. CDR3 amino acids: CAMQTGGRDTIYF. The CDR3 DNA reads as TGTGCCATGCAGACAGGGGGCCGAGACACCATATATTTT.

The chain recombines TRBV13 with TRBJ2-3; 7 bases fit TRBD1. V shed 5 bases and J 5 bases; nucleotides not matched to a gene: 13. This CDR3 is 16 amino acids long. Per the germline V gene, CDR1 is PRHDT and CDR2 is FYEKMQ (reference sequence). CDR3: CASSPSDRAIGDTQYF. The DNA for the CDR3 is TGTGCCAGCAGCCCGTCCGACAGGGCCATAGGAGATACGCAGTATTTT.

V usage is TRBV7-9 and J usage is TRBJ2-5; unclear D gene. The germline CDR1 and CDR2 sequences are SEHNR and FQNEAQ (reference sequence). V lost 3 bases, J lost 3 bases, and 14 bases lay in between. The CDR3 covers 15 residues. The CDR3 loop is CASSFGANRKETQYF. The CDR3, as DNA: TGTGCCAGCAGCTTCGGTGCCAACCGGAAAGAGACCCAGTACTTC.

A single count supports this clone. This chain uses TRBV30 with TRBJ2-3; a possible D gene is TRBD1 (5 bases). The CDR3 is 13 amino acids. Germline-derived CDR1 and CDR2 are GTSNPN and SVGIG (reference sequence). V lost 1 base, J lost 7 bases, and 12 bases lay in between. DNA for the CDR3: TGTGCCTGGAGTGAACAGACAGTCTATACGCAGTATTTT. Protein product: CAWSEQTVYTQYF.

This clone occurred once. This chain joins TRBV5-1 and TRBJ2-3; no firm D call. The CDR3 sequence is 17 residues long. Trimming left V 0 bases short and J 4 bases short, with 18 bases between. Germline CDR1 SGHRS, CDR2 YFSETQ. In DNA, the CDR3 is TGCGCCAGCAGCTTGGCAGGAATAAACTTTGGTGCAGATACGCAGTATTTT. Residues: CASSLAGINFGADTQYF.

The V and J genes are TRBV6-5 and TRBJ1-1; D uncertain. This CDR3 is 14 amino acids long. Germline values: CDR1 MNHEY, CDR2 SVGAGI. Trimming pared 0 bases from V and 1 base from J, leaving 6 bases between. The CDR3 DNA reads TGTGCCAGCAGTTACTCACCCACGAACACTGAAGCTTTCTTT. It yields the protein CASSYSPTNTEAFF.

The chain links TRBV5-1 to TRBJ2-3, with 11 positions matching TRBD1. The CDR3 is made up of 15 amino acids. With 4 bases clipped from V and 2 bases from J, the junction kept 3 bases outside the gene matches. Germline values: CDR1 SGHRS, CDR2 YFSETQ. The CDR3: CASSGGQGVTDTQYF. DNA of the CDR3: TGCGCCAGCAGCGGGGGACAGGGGGTCACAGATACGCAGTATTTT.

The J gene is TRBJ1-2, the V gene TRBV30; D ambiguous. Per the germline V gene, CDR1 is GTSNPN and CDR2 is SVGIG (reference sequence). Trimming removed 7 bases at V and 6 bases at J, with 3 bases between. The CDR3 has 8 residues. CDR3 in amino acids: CAYNGYTF. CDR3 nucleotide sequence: TGTGCCTATAATGGCTACACCTTC. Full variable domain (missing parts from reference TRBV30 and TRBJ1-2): SQTIHQWPATLVQPVGSPLSLECTVEGTSNPNLYWYRQAAGRGLQLLFYSVGIGQISSEVPQNLSASRPQDRQFILSSKKLLLSDSGFYLCAYNGYTFGSGTRLTVV.